By share, the clone carrying this T cell receptor (beta chain) ranks as medium-sized. Its target is unknown. Trimming took 5 bases from V and 8 from J, leaving 6 bases between them. The CDR3 consists of 10 residues. TRBV12-4/TRBJ1-2 clonotypes were amplified with adaptor-ligated barcode primers. TCRdb processed the multiplex PCR reads anew with MiXCR; each CDR3 protein has one entry. The sample consists of about 2,200 distinct CDR3 sequences, 1.1% of them appearing once. Regarding the study as a whole: Tumor Tregs overlapped most with tumor, then blood, naive CD4+ cells. Tumor memory CD4+ T cell TCR gene usage clustered with blood and lymph node memory CD4+ cells and lymph node naive CD4+ cells. About 13% of tumor Treg sequences matched naive CD4+ cells.

Treg sorting used a CD4+CD25+CD127-/low gate. The sample taken for sequencing was tumor-infiltrating Tregs sorted from the breast tumor. V and J are TRBV12-3 or TRBV12-4 and TRBJ1-2; no clear D gene. The receptor comes from a female donor with breast cancer. In nucleotides, the CDR3 is TGTGCCAGCAGTCTTGAGGGCTACACCTTC. The encoded protein is CASSLEGYTF.